The 5 T cell receptor beta chains below were found in one sample sequenced in a study of identical twins (dated by TCRdb to about 2016). Library construction relied on 5' RACE. TCRdb names Illumina HiSeq 2000 as the instrument used. Using fastp at Q25 and MiXCR, TCRdb reprocessed the public reads and kept productive beta chains. Each CDR3 protein appears once, grouped with its most common genes and DNA. The sample yields hundreds of thousands of distinct CDR3 sequences; approximately 9% were counted once. Clones ranked in the top ten supply approximately 0.94% of the sample. This same sample was also taken into another study, of yellow fever vaccine responses in identical twins.

The source material was PBMCs. The receptors were gathered from a woman between 18 and 30 years old in good health.

This clonotype was counted a few times. This chain links TRBV18 with TRBJ2-1; perhaps TRBD2 as D (5 bases). The germline gives CDR1 KGHSH, CDR2 LQKENI. There are 18 residues in the CDR3. V lost 5 bases and J lost 3, with 23 bases in between. Here the CDR3 DNA reads TGTGCCAGCTCATCGGATCCCCGACTACCTAAAGACTACAATGAGCAGTTCTTC. Amino acids: CASSSDPRLPKDYNEQFF.

This clonotype showed up many times. The V call is TRBV5-1, the J call TRBJ2-3; the match to TRBD2 covers 10 bases. The J segment lost 4 bases and the V segment lost 1 base, leaving 12 bases of the junction unmatched. The CDR3 runs to 18 residues. Germline values: CDR1 SGHRS, CDR2 YFSETQ. The CDR3 DNA reads TGCGCCAGCAGCTTGTTCTTTGGGCTAGCGGGAGCCTCAGATACGCAGTATTTT. Translating gives CASSLFFGLAGASDTQYF.

This clonotype was counted ten times or more. This chain links TRBV6-1 with TRBJ2-1; 14 bases are a match to TRBD2. This CDR3 has 15 amino acids. V shed 11 bases, J shed 7 bases, and the junction held 10 bases outside the gene matches. Germline lookup yields CDR1 MNHNS and CDR2 SASEGT. The CDR3 sequence is CASSTSGGAANEQFF. CDR3 in DNA: TGTGCCTCATCGACTAGCGGGGGGGCAGCGAATGAGCAGTTCTTC.

This clonotype has ten or more counts. The chain combines TRBV21-1 with TRBJ2-7; no DNA check was done on the table's D call, TRBD1. TRBV21-1 is marked as a pseudogene. CDR3 length: 15 residues. CDR3 in DNA: TGTGCCAGCAGCAAAATGAGACCGGGGACCTACGAGCAGTACTTC. Encoded protein: CASSKMRPGTYEQYF.

The chain is built from TRBV5-1 and TRBJ2-3; no reliable D call. The CDR3 is 13 residues long. Germline-derived CDR1 and CDR2 are SGHRS and YFSETQ. Trimming removed 0 bases at V and 3 bases at J, with 5 bases between. The CDR3 is CASSLDVTDTQYF. CDR3 coding DNA: TGCGCCAGCAGCTTGGATGTGACAGATACGCAGTATTTT.